These T cell receptor beta chains were read from a single sample in a study of T cells in Graves' hyperthyroidism and ophthalmopathy. TCRdb re-derived calls from the multiplex PCR reads in MiXCR, one entry per CDR3 protein. There are about 260,000 distinct CDR3 sequences in the sample; 16% occur only once, and more than 25% lies in the top ten. The specimen sequenced was blood. The receptors derive from a woman under 30 with Graves' ophthalmopathy. Both conserved end residues are part of each CDR3. Fields, in order: clone size, J gene, V gene, D gene, CDR3 DNA, CDR3 protein. The D gene is left open where the match is weak. Where a row states a size, it is once, few, many or the class of an expanded clone; other rows omit it.

abundance: many
j_gene: TRBJ2-1
v_gene: TRBV20-1
d_gene: NA
CDR3nt: TGCAGTGTCGGGCATACGGATTTGGGGCATGGGTCCTACAATGAGCAGTTCTTC
CDR3aa: CSVGHTDLGHGSYNEQFF

abundance: many
j_gene: TRBJ2-1
v_gene: TRBV27
d_gene: NA
CDR3nt: TGTGCCAGGGGGGGGGACACCTACACCGATAGCTCCTACAATGAGCAGTTCTTC
CDR3aa: CARGGDTYTDSSYNEQFF

abundance: NA
j_gene: TRBJ2-1
v_gene: TRBV25-1
d_gene: NA
CDR3nt: TGTGCCAGCAGCCCTGGGGGGGCTAGGGACAATGAGCAGTTCTTC
CDR3aa: CASSPGGARDNEQFF

abundance: many
j_gene: TRBJ1-1
v_gene: TRBV6-6
d_gene: NA
CDR3nt: TGTGCCAGCAGTTACCAGGGTGAAGCTTTCTTT
CDR3aa: CASSYQGEAFF

abundance: few
j_gene: TRBJ2-2
v_gene: TRBV6-1
d_gene: NA
CDR3nt: TGTGCCAGCAGTTATAGAACAAATTCTAACACCGGGGAGCTGTTTTTT
CDR3aa: CASSYRTNSNTGELFF

abundance: many
j_gene: TRBJ2-2
v_gene: TRBV7-2
d_gene: NA
CDR3nt: TGTGCCAGCAGCTTAGTATCAGGGTTCTCGTCCGGGGAGCTGTTTTTT
CDR3aa: CASSLVSGFSSGELFF

abundance: NA
j_gene: TRBJ2-5
v_gene: TRBV9
d_gene: NA
CDR3nt: TGTGCCAGCAGCAATAACCCGGGACGGCAAGAGACCCAGTACTTC
CDR3aa: CASSNNPGRQETQYF

abundance: few
j_gene: TRBJ2-3
v_gene: TRBV19
d_gene: TRBD2
CDR3nt: TGTGCCAGTAGTACCTTACTAGCGGGGGGCACAGATACGCAGTATTTT
CDR3aa: CASSTLLAGGTDTQYF

abundance: many
j_gene: TRBJ2-3
v_gene: TRBV9
d_gene: NA
CDR3nt: TGTGCCAGCAGCGGGCGGCGGAGCGGCGAGGCGGATACGCAGTATTTT
CDR3aa: CASSGRRSGEADTQYF

abundance: few
j_gene: TRBJ1-4
v_gene: TRBV7-9
d_gene: NA
CDR3nt: TGTGCCAGCAGCCATACAGGGAAGGGTGAAAAACTGTTTTTT
CDR3aa: CASSHTGKGEKLFF

abundance: many
j_gene: TRBJ1-2
v_gene: TRBV7-4
d_gene: NA
CDR3nt: TGTGCCAGCAGCTTAACGGTCCTGGGGTCCTATGGCTACACCTTC
CDR3aa: CASSLTVLGSYGYTF

abundance: few
j_gene: TRBJ2-5
v_gene: TRBV6-1
d_gene: TRBD2
CDR3nt: TGTGCCAGCAGTGAAGCCCTCGGGACTAGCGGCCAAGAGACCCAGTACTTC
CDR3aa: CASSEALGTSGQETQYF

abundance: many
j_gene: TRBJ2-1
v_gene: TRBV12-3/TRBV12-4
d_gene: NA
CDR3nt: TGTGCCAGCAGTTTGGGAACCGGACTCCACAGGAGGAGCTCCTACAATGAGCAGTTCTTC
CDR3aa: CASSLGTGLHRRSSYNEQFF

abundance: many
j_gene: TRBJ2-5
v_gene: TRBV5-1
d_gene: NA
CDR3nt: TGCGCCAGCAGCCCAGGGGATCAAGAGACCCAGTACTTC
CDR3aa: CASSPGDQETQYF

abundance: many
j_gene: TRBJ1-1
v_gene: TRBV7-9
d_gene: TRBD1
CDR3nt: TGTGCCAGCAGCTTCTGGATTGACAGGGACGCGAACACTGAAGCTTTCTTT
CDR3aa: CASSFWIDRDANTEAFF

abundance: many
j_gene: TRBJ2-3
v_gene: TRBV7-9
d_gene: NA
CDR3nt: TGTGCCAGCAGCTTAAGGGCCCGCACAGATACGCAGTATTTT
CDR3aa: CASSLRARTDTQYF

abundance: NA
j_gene: TRBJ2-3
v_gene: TRBV19
d_gene: NA
CDR3nt: TGTGCCAGTAGTCCTACGACAACAGATACGCAGTATTTT
CDR3aa: CASSPTTTDTQYF

abundance: many
j_gene: TRBJ2-4
v_gene: TRBV20-1
d_gene: NA
CDR3nt: TGCAGTGCTAGATGGGAAGGCAAAAACATTCAGTACTTC
CDR3aa: CSARWEGKNIQYF

abundance: many
j_gene: TRBJ1-1
v_gene: TRBV19
d_gene: NA
CDR3nt: TGTGCCAGTAGTATAGATATAACAGGCCTCGCGGGCACTGAAGCTTTCTTT
CDR3aa: CASSIDITGLAGTEAFF

abundance: many
j_gene: TRBJ1-1
v_gene: TRBV20-1
d_gene: TRBD1
CDR3nt: TGCAGTGCCCCACCATGGGGCCTTACAGGGGACAACGGAGCTTTCTTT
CDR3aa: CSAPPWGLTGDNGAFF

abundance: NA
j_gene: TRBJ2-4
v_gene: TRBV4-1
d_gene: NA
CDR3nt: TGCGCCAGCAGCCTCTGGTCGGGAATCTCCAAAAACATTCAGTACTTC
CDR3aa: CASSLWSGISKNIQYF

abundance: many
j_gene: TRBJ2-5
v_gene: TRBV19
d_gene: NA
CDR3nt: TGTGCCAGTAGTATGGACTTTCAAGAGACCCAGTACTTC
CDR3aa: CASSMDFQETQYF

abundance: many
j_gene: TRBJ2-7
v_gene: TRBV14
d_gene: NA
CDR3nt: TGTGCCAGCAGCCAAGCCATCTCCGAGCAGTACTTC
CDR3aa: CASSQAISEQYF

abundance: many
j_gene: TRBJ2-2
v_gene: TRBV3-1
d_gene: NA
CDR3nt: TGTGCCAGCAGCCACGGGAGAACCGGGGAGCTGTTTTTT
CDR3aa: CASSHGRTGELFF